The 31 T cell receptor beta chains below all came from one sample that was sequenced in a study of T cell responses to AZD1222 COVID-19 vaccine. Data came from immunoSEQ multiplex PCR; TCRdb stores just in-frame clones and leaves some out. The sample has 70,000 to 90,000 clones; roughly 84% are singletons. This specimen was peripheral blood, taken 28 days after the second AZD1222 dose. These receptor sequences come from an adult who received the AZD1222 COVID-19 vaccine.

The rearrangement joins TRBV19 to TRBJ1-5, with D perhaps matching TRBD1 (5 bases). Trimming shortened V by 5 bases and J by 6 bases, and 11 bases separated the two germline ends. This CDR3 has 13 amino acids. From germline, CDR1 is LNHDA and CDR2 SQIVND (reference sequence). CDR3 region: CASSVSRGQPQHF. CDR3 coding DNA: TGTGCCAGTAGTGTTTCGAGGGGTCAGCCCCAGCATTTT.

The rearrangement joins TRBV15 to TRBJ1-2; D is ambiguous. Germline CDR1 is LNHNV and CDR2 is YYDKDF (reference sequence). V lost 2 bases and J lost 4, with 8 bases in between. The CDR3 is 13 amino acids. In nucleotides, the CDR3 is TGTGCCACCAGCAGATCAGGAGTCTATGGCTACACCTTC. Translating gives CATSRSGVYGYTF. Using reference TRBV15 and TRBJ1-2 for the parts outside the CDR3, the full variable domain is DAMVIQNPRYQVTQFGKPVTLSCSQTLNHNVMYWYQQKSSQAPKLLFHYYDKDFNNEADTPDNFQSRRPNTSFCFLDIRSPGLGDTAMYLCATSRSGVYGYTFGSGTRLTVV.

The V gene is TRBV10-3, the J gene TRBJ2-7, with TRBD1 matching 10 bases. Germline V lookup: CDR1 ENHRY, CDR2 SYGVKD. V was clipped by 5 bases and J by 2 bases; unmatched bases: 12. The CDR3 sequence is 17 residues long. The CDR3 here is CAISFLPSTGGTYEQYF. The CDR3 DNA sequence: TGTGCCATCAGTTTCCTACCTTCGACAGGGGGCACCTACGAGCAGTACTTC.

This clone was detected only once. The chain uses TRBV5-1 and TRBJ1-1; D unclear. Per germline, CDR1 SGHRS and CDR2 YFSETQ. The CDR3 contains 15 residues. Trimming took 4 bases from V and 3 from J, leaving 16 bases between them. The CDR3 coding sequence is TGCGCCAGCAGCCTTCCGGGCCCCAGATACACTGAAGCTTTCTTT. Translating gives CASSLPGPRYTEAFF.

There are a few counts of this clone. This chain's CDR3 is CASSFQGSGEQYF. CDR3 DNA: TGCGCCAGCAGCTTTCAGGGGTCTGGCGAGCAGTACTTC. The chain joins TRBV5-1 to TRBJ2-7, with D possibly TRBD1 on 6 matching bases. Trimming took off 2 bases at V and 6 bases at J, with 12 bases between the two ends. CDR3 size: 13 residues. CDR1 and CDR2 from the germline V gene are SGHRS and YFSETQ.

V and J are TRBV5-8 and TRBJ1-4; D is unresolved. CDR1 SGHTS and CDR2 YDEGEE come from the germline V gene. V gave up 2 bases and J gave up 4 bases, with 15 bases separating them. The length of the CDR3 is 16 residues. This chain's CDR3 is CASSFTMGADNEKLFF. In DNA form, the CDR3 reads TGTGCCAGCAGCTTCACCATGGGCGCAGATAATGAAAAACTGTTTTTT.

The rearrangement links TRBV9 to TRBJ1-6, with 10 bases fitting TRBD1. The ends lost 3 bases at V and 6 bases at J; junction bases unmatched: 6. The CDR3 extends over 16 amino acids. Germline V gene data show CDR1 as SGDLS and CDR2 as YYNGEE. The DNA of the CDR3 is TGTGCCAGCAGCGCAAGCGGGACAGGGGTTAATTCACCCCTCCACTTT. This encodes CASSASGTGVNSPLHF.

This clone was observed once. This rearrangement joins TRBV19 to TRBJ1-2; D remains unclear. The V gene lost 8 bases and the J gene lost 2 bases, with 6 bases spanning the gap. From germline, CDR1 is LNHDA and CDR2 SQIVND (reference sequence). The CDR3 has 11 residues. The chain's CDR3 is CASQANYGYTF. The CDR3 coding sequence is TGTGCCAGTCAGGCGAACTATGGCTACACCTTC.

In DNA form, the CDR3 reads TGTGCCAGCAGTTATGATCCCCGACTAGCGGGGATTTCGACAGATACGCAGTATTTT. Protein product: CASSYDPRLAGISTDTQYF. The V gene is TRBV6-2 or TRBV6-3, the J gene TRBJ2-3, with 11 positions matching TRBD2. Losses at the gene ends were 3 bases for V and 3 bases for J; bases not matched to a gene: 14. There are 19 residues in the CDR3. Germline loops: CDR1 MNHEY, CDR2 SVGEGT.

V gene TRBV19 combines with J gene TRBJ2-3; D may be TRBD1 or TRBD2 (5 bases each). The CDR3 consists of 14 residues. V lost 4 bases, J lost 6 bases, and 14 bases lay in between. Germline loops: CDR1 LNHDA, CDR2 SQIVND (reference sequence). CDR3 residues: CASSNRDVADTQYF. In DNA form, the CDR3 reads TGTGCCAGTAGTAACCGGGACGTTGCGGATACGCAGTATTTT.

Concerning this clone itself: A read error may produce the germline difference seen at one junction end. This rearrangement joins TRBV7-7 to TRBJ2-1; D is unclear. Germline V gene data show CDR1 as SSHAT and CDR2 as FNYEAQ (reference sequence). CDR3 length: 14 residues. The CDR3, as DNA: TGTGCTAGCAGCTCCCAAAACGTGGGCAATGAGCAGTTCTTC. This encodes CASSSQNVGNEQFF.

The J gene is TRBJ2-3, the V gene TRBV29-1; D unresolved. Germline lookup yields CDR1 SQVTM and CDR2 ANQGSEA. CDR3 size: 11 residues. V was trimmed by 8 bases and J by 4 bases, leaving 10 bases between them. CDR3 in DNA: TGCAGCCACGCTTTCGCAGATACGCAGTATTTT. This sequence encodes CSHAFADTQYF.

The V and J genes are TRBV30 and TRBJ2-5; 9 bases match TRBD2. J gave up 13 bases and V 2 bases, and 11 bases lay outside the gene matches. The germline V gene has CDR1 GTSNPN and CDR2 SVGIG (reference sequence). The length of the CDR3 is 13 residues. The CDR3 coding sequence is TGTGCCTGGAGTATAGCGGGGGCTCGCTTGGGGTACTTC. Amino acid sequence: CAWSIAGARLGYF.

The chain couples TRBV29-1 to TRBJ2-7; 7 bases agree with TRBD2. Germline V lookup: CDR1 SQVTM, CDR2 ANQGSEA. The CDR3 is made up of 12 amino acids. Trimming removed 6 bases from V and 3 bases from J; junction bases left unmatched: 5. CDR3 region: CSVTSEFYEQYF. The CDR3 DNA reads as TGCAGCGTCACTAGCGAATTCTACGAGCAGTACTTC.

This clone was picked up a small number of times. The chain employs TRBV28 and TRBJ1-2; D gene unclear. Trimming took 1 base from V and 4 from J, leaving 10 bases between them. Germline CDR1 is MDHEN and CDR2 is SYDVKM. The CDR3 loop spans 14 amino acids. CDR3 DNA sequence: TGTGCCAGCAGTTTATCCTCGGATTCCTATGGCTACACCTTC. Amino acids: CASSLSSDSYGYTF.

This chain uses TRBV27 with TRBJ1-4; D gene uncertain. Germline V gene sequence: CDR1 MNHEY, CDR2 SMNVEV (reference sequence). This CDR3 region has 15 residues. Between the trimmed V and J ends, which lost 0 bases and 4 bases, there was a span of 9 bases. CDR3 in amino acids: CASSLSVGLNEKLFF. The CDR3, as DNA: TGTGCCAGCAGTTTATCGGTAGGCCTTAATGAAAAACTGTTTTTT.

The genes are TRBV6-5 and TRBJ1-1; D is perhaps TRBD1 (5 bases). Germline loops: CDR1 MNHEY, CDR2 SVGAGI. The V end was cut by 6 bases, the J end by 4 bases, with 15 bases between. The CDR3 contains 14 residues. The CDR3 nucleotides are TGTGCCAGCAGGAAAGGGGAGGATCGCACTGAAGCTTTCTTT. It specifies CASRKGEDRTEAFF.

The J gene is TRBJ1-2, the V gene TRBV7-3; D remains unclear. The CDR3 extends over 13 amino acids. CDR1 is SGHTA and CDR2 is FQGTGA in the germline V gene. Trimming took off 6 bases at V and 2 bases at J, with 10 bases between the two ends. As DNA, the CDR3 is TGTGCCAGCAGTTCTGGACGAAACTATGGCTACACCTTC. Protein sequence: CASSSGRNYGYTF.

The chain couples TRBV2 to TRBJ1-5; D is perhaps TRBD1 (6 bases). V gave up 6 bases and J gave up 5 bases, with 14 bases separating them. The CDR3 spans 14 residues. Germline-derived CDR1 and CDR2 are SNHLY and FYNNEI. The CDR3 DNA reads TGTGCCAGCAGGAAACAGGGATTTGATCAGCCCCAGCATTTT. This codes for CASRKQGFDQPQHF.

V usage is TRBV4-1 and J usage is TRBJ1-4; TRBD1 agrees at 9 bases. Germline values: CDR1 MGHRA, CDR2 YSYEKL. After removal of 3 bases from V and 0 bases from J, the junction contained 2 bases not matched to a gene. The CDR3 sequence is 16 residues long. Here the CDR3 reads CASSQGTGTTNEKLFF. CDR3 in DNA: TGCGCCAGCAGCCAGGGGACAGGGACAACTAATGAAAAACTGTTTTTT.

V and J are TRBV7-2 and TRBJ2-7, with 8 bases that match TRBD2. Per germline, CDR1 SGHTA and CDR2 FQGNSA. There are 14 residues in the CDR3. With 6 bases clipped from V and 2 bases from J, the junction kept 6 bases outside the gene matches. This CDR3 reads CASSSRGLAYEQYF. The DNA for the CDR3 is TGTGCCAGCAGTTCTCGGGGACTAGCCTACGAGCAGTACTTC.

This chain links TRBV7-2 with TRBJ1-1; 7 bases agree with TRBD1. The CDR3 has 14 residues. The V gene end was trimmed by 4 bases and the J gene end by 3 bases; junction bases not matched to a gene: 5. The germline gives CDR1 SGHTA, CDR2 FQGNSA. The CDR3 nucleotides are TGTGCCAGCAGCTCTAGACAGGGATACACTGAAGCTTTCTTT. Amino acids: CASSSRQGYTEAFF.

The chain employs TRBV5-1 and TRBJ2-7; the D call may be TRBD1 or TRBD2 (6 bases each). Germline CDR1 is SGHRS and CDR2 is YFSETQ. Trimming took off 4 bases at V and 5 bases at J, with 16 bases between the two ends. This CDR3 is 14 amino acids long. CDR3 amino acids: CASSLGGFRDEQYF. In nucleotides, the CDR3 is TGCGCCAGCAGCCTAGGGGGGTTCCGGGACGAGCAGTACTTC.

The V and J genes are TRBV5-1 and TRBJ2-1; D possibly corresponds to TRBD2 (6 bases). This CDR3 contains 15 residues. V was cut by 0 bases and J by 7 bases, with 14 bases left in between. Per the germline V gene, CDR1 is SGHRS and CDR2 is YFSETQ. CDR3 DNA sequence: TGCGCCAGCAGCTTGGGCTGGCTAGCGCAAAATGAGCAGTTCTTC. This codes for CASSLGWLAQNEQFF. The full variable domain, its missing parts supplied by reference TRBV5-1 and TRBJ2-1, is KAGVTQTPRYLIKTRGQQVTLSCSPISGHRSVSWYQQTPGQGLQFLFEYFSETQRNKGNFPGRFSGRQFSNSRSEMNVSTLELGDSALYLCASSLGWLAQNEQFFGPGTRLTVL.

DNA of the CDR3: TGCAGCGTTGAAAGGGCAGTCATGAACACTGAAGCTTTCTTT. Translated, it gives CSVERAVMNTEAFF. The chain combines TRBV29-1 with TRBJ1-1; D is ambiguous. Germline CDR1 and CDR2: SQVTM and ANQGSEA. V lost 2 bases, J lost 0 bases, and 10 bases lay in between. The CDR3 spans 14 residues.

In this sample, this clone turned up once. Relative to the germline gene, one junction end is altered; a read error may explain this. This sequence joins TRBV7-9 and TRBJ2-1; D remains ambiguous. The CDR3 is made up of 14 amino acids. Germline-derived CDR1 and CDR2 are SEHNR and FQNEAQ (reference sequence). CDR3 amino acids: CASSFGPPYNGQFF. The CDR3 DNA sequence: TGTGCCAGCAGCTTCGGCCCTCCCTACAATGGGCAGTTCTTC.

The chain joins TRBV5-5 to TRBJ2-7; TRBD1 aligns across 9 bases. CDR1 SGHKS and CDR2 YYEKEE come from the germline V gene (reference sequence). This CDR3 has 15 amino acids. The V and J ends lost 1 base and 3 bases, in that order; junction bases with no gene match: 5. As DNA, the CDR3 is TGTGCCAGCAGCTTGTCCCCGACAGGGGGCTACGAGCAGTACTTC. Encoded protein: CASSLSPTGGYEQYF.

This clone was picked up one time. The rearrangement joins TRBV3-1 (or the pseudogene TRBV3-2) to TRBJ1-1; D remains ambiguous. From germline, CDR1 is LGHDT and CDR2 YNNKEL (reference sequence). CDR3 length equals 13 residues. V lost 5 bases and J lost 0, with 7 bases in between. Here the CDR3 reads CASSSTMNTEAFF. Here the CDR3 DNA reads TGTGCCAGCAGCTCGACCATGAACACTGAAGCTTTCTTT.

This chain uses TRBV30 with TRBJ1-4; no definite D call. V lost 0 bases and J lost 16, with 12 bases in between. Per germline, CDR1 GTSNPN and CDR2 SVGIG (reference sequence). This CDR3 has 11 amino acids. The CDR3 DNA reads as TGTGCCTGGAGTGTAAAAGGCCTCGAGTTTTTT. It codes for CAWSVKGLEFF.

The CDR3: CASRSSGGYNEQFF. CDR3 DNA: TGTGCCAGCAGATCTTCGGGTGGCTACAATGAGCAGTTCTTC. The chain is built from TRBV6-4 and TRBJ2-1; D call uncertain. CDR1 and CDR2 (germline): MRHNA, SNTAGT. V was shortened by 6 bases and J by 3 bases, with 12 bases between the two germline ends. CDR3 length equals 14 residues.

The chain carries TRBV18 and TRBJ1-3, with D perhaps TRBD1 (5 bases). CDR3 length equals 18 residues. Germline V gene data show CDR1 as KGHSH and CDR2 as LQKENI. V was pared by 3 bases and J by 4 bases, with 22 bases between. CDR3 amino acids: CASSPNIQSTGSGNTIYF. Here the CDR3 DNA reads TGTGCCAGCTCACCTAACATACAATCCACAGGCTCGGGAAACACCATATATTTT.